These T cell receptor beta chains were read from a single sample in a study of shared clonotypes between healthy human individuals. Repertoires were generated with immunoSEQ multiplex PCR, while TCRdb's copy carries only in-frame clones and drops some. The sample records 2 million to 2.5 million clones, approximately 93% being singletons. Sample: naive CD4+ T cells from PBMCs. All receptors come from a young man in good health. Some clones in this sample may be carry-over from other donors' samples. The CDR3 runs from the conserved cysteine through the conserved F or W. The D gene is left open where the match is weak. For some rows the clone size is stated as once, few or many, or as a class when expanded; others skip it.

>14|TRBV18|TRBJ2-1|-|-
TGTGCCAGCTCCCCCTCCAGGGGCCACAATGAGCAGTTCTTC
CASSPSRGHNEQFF
>16|TRBV5-1|TRBJ2-7|-|-
TGCGCCAGCAGCTTGGGTTCGCGCCAGGGCAGGCTGGAGCAGTACTTC
CASSLGSRQGRLEQYF
>13|TRBV7-3|TRBJ1-1|-|-
TGTGCCAGCAGCTTATTAACAGGGACTGAAGCTTTCTTT
CASSLLTGTEAFF
>12|TRBV28|TRBJ1-5|TRBD1|-
TGTGCCAGCAGAGGAGGGGGCCAGCCCCAGCATTTT
CASRGGGQPQHF
>15|TRBV5-1|TRBJ2-1|-|-
TGCGCCAGCAGCTTCCTGACCGGCCCCCGCAATGAGCAGTTCTTC
CASSFLTGPRNEQFF
>16|TRBV7-9|TRBJ1-1|TRBD1|-
TGTGCCAGCAGCCAAACAGGGGCCCCCCTGAACACTGAAGCTTTCTTT
CASSQTGAPLNTEAFF
>14|TRBV5-6|TRBJ2-5|-|once
TGTGCCAGCAGCTTTCTCCAGGGTTGGGAGACCCAGTACTTC
CASSFLQGWETQYF
>17|TRBV7-8|TRBJ2-7|-|-
TGTGCCAGCAGCTTAGATTTGGGGGGAGTAGGAACCTACGAGCAGTACTTC
CASSLDLGGVGTYEQYF
>14|TRBV6-4|TRBJ1-3|-|-
TGTGCCAGCAGTGACCCAGGGCCTGGAAACACCATATATTTT
CASSDPGPGNTIYF
>15|TRBV7-9|TRBJ1-4|-|-
TGTGCCAGCAGCCCAGACCCGAGGGATAATGAAAAACTGTTTTTT
CASSPDPRDNEKLFF
>14|TRBV5-1|TRBJ2-3|-|-
TGCGCCAGCAGCCCGGCCGGAGGGTCGGATACGCAGTATTTT
CASSPAGGSDTQYF
>12|TRBV7-9|TRBJ2-7|-|-
TGTGCCAGCAGCGGGGCCCCCTACGAGCAGTACTTC
CASSGAPYEQYF
>17|TRBV7-9|TRBJ1-2|TRBD1|-
TGTGCCAGCAGCTTAGGGGGAGGGGACAGGGTGTTCGATGGCTACACCTTC
CASSLGGGDRVFDGYTF
>15|TRBV5-6|TRBJ2-7|TRBD1|once
TGTGCCAGCAGCTTCCAAAGGGGGCGCTTCTACGAGCAGTACTTC
CASSFQRGRFYEQYF
>15|TRBV9|TRBJ2-3|-|-
TGTGCCAGCAGCGTAGAGTCGGTGCCCCCTCATACGCAGTATTTT
CASSVESVPPHTQYF
>14|TRBV9|TRBJ1-2|-|-
TGTGCCAGCAGCGTAGGTGGGACATCTTATGGCTACACCTTC
CASSVGGTSYGYTF
>15|TRBV19|TRBJ2-3|TRBD1|-
TGTGCCAGTAGTGTGGGACAGGGGAGTCAAGATACGCAGTATTTT
CASSVGQGSQDTQYF
>16|TRBV29-1|TRBJ2-3|-|-
TGCAGCGCAACCCCGCCGGCGGGGTCTAGCACAGATACGCAGTATTTT
CSATPPAGSSTDTQYF